This TCR beta chain is from a study of T cell changes during pregnancy in multiple sclerosis. Profiling relied on immunoSEQ multiplex PCR, and the TCRdb table lists in-frame clones only, not all of them. The sample has more than 85,000 clones, 85% to 95% seen once. Per germline, CDR1 MDHEN and CDR2 SYDVKM. The CDR3 has 17 residues. J gave up 1 base and V 3 bases, and 10 bases lay outside the gene matches. J is TRBJ2-3 and V is TRBV28, with 7 bases matching TRBD2. This specimen consisted of peripheral blood, obtained in the second trimester of pregnancy. This TCR derives from a female donor with multiple sclerosis, enrolled in a pregnancy study. Written as DNA, the CDR3 is TGTGCCAGCAGTTTGGTGGGAGGGCCTAGGGGCACAGATACGCAGTATTTT. Encoded protein: CASSLVGGPRGTDTQYF.